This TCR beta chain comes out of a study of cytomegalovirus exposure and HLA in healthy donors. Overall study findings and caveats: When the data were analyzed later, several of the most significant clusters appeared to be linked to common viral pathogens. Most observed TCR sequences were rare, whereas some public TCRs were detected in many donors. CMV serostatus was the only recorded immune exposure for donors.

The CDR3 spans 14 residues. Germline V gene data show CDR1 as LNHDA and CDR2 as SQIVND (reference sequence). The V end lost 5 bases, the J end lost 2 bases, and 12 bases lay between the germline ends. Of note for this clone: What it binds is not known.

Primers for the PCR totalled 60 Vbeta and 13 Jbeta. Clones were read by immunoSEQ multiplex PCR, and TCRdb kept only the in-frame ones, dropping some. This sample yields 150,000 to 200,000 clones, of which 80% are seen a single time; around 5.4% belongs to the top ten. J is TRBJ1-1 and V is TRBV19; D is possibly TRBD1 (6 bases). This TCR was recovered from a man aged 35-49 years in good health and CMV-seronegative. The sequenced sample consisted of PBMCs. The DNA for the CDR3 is TGTGCCAGTAGTGTACGACAGGTCAACACTGAAGCTTTCTTT. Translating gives CASSVRQVNTEAFF.